This T cell receptor beta chain came from a study of T cell responses to AZD1222 COVID-19 vaccine. Only in-frame clones appear in the TCRdb table, and some are missing; sequencing was by immunoSEQ multiplex PCR. The sample has some 25,000 clones, about 86% seen once. The ends were cut back, 1 base at V and 5 bases at J, with 18 bases in the middle. CDR1 is SGHAT, CDR2 FQNNGV, per germline. This CDR3 region has 16 residues. The TCR sequence derives from an adult who received the AZD1222 COVID-19 vaccine. Sequenced material: peripheral blood, taken 28 days after the second AZD1222 dose. This chain connects TRBV11-2 to TRBJ2-7, with D possibly matching TRBD1 (6 bases). CDR3 region: CASSLGIGQGFDEQYF. The DNA for the CDR3 is TGTGCCAGCAGCTTAGGAATTGGTCAGGGGTTTGACGAGCAGTACTTC.